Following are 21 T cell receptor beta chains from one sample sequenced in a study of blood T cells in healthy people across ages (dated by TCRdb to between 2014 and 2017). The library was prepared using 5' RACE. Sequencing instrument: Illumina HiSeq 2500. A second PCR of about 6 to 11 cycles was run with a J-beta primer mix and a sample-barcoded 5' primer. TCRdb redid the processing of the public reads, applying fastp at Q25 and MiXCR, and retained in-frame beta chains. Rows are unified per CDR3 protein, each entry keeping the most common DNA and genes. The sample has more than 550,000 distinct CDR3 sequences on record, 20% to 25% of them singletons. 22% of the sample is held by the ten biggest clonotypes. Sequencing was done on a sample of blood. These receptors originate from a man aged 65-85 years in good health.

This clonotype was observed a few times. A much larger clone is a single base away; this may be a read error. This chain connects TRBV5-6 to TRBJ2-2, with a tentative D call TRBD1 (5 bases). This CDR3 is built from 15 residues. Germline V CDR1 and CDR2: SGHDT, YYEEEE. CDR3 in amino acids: CASSPLGANSGELFF. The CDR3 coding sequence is TGTGCCAGCAGCCCTCTAGGGGCGAACTCCGGGGAGCTGTTTTTT.

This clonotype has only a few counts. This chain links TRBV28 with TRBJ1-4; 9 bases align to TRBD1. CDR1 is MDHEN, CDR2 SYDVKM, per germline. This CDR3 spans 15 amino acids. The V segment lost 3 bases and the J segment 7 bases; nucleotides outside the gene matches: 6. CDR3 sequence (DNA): TGTGCCAGCAGTTTCTCGACAGGGGGAGGTGAAAAACTGTTTTTT. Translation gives CASSFSTGGGEKLFF.

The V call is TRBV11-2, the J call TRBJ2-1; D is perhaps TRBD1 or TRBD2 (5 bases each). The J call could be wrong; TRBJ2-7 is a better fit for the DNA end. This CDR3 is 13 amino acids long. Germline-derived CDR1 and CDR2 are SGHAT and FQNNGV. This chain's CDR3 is CASSPTVGAEQYF. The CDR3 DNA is TGTGCCAGCAGCCCCACGGTCGGGGCCGAGCAGTACTTC.

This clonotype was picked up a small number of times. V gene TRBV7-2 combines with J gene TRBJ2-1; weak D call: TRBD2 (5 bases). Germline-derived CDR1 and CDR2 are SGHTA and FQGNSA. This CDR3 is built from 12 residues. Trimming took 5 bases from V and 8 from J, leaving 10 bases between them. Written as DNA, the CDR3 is TGTGCCAGCAGCCAACTAGAAGATGAGCAGTTCTTC. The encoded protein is CASSQLEDEQFF.

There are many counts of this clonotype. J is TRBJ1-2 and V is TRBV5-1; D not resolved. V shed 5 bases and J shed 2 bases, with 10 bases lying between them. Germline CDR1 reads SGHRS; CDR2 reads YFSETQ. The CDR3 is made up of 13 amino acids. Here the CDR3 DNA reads TGCGCCAGCAGTATCTCTTCCAACTATGGCTACACCTTC. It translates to CASSISSNYGYTF.

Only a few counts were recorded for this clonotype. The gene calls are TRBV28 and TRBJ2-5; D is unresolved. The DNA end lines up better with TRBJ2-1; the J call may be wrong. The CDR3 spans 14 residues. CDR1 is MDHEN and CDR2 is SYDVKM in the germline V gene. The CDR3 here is CASSFGLVSIGQFF. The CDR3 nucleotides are TGTGCCAGCAGTTTTGGGCTAGTCTCAATTGGGCAGTTCTTC.

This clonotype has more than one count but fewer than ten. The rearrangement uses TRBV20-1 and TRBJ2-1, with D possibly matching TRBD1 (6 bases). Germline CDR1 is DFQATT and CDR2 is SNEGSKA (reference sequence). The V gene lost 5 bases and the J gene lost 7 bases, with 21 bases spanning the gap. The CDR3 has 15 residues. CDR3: CSAPKGGSRRNEQFF. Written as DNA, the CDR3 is TGCAGTGCTCCGAAAGGGGGTAGTAGGCGAAATGAGCAGTTCTTC.

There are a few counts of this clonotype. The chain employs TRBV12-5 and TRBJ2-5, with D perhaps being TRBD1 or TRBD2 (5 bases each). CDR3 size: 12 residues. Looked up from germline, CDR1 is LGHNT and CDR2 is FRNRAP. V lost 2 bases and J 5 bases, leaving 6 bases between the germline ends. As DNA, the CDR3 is TGTGCTAGTGGTTTGTGGGGGGAGACCCAGTACTTC. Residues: CASGLWGETQYF.

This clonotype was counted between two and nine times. The CDR3 DNA sequence: TGCAGCGTTAGGGGGATTGGGGCTGAAGCTTTCTTT. Translating gives CSVRGIGAEAFF. V is TRBV29-1 and J is TRBJ1-1, with D possibly being TRBD1 (6 bases). From germline, CDR1 is SQVTM and CDR2 ANQGSEA. This CDR3 spans 12 amino acids. Trimming took off 5 bases at V and 6 bases at J, with 13 bases between the two ends.

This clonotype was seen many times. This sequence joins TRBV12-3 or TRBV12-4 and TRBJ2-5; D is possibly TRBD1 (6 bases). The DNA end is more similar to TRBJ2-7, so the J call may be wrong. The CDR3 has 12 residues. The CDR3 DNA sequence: TGTGCCAGCAGCTGGACAGAATACGAGCAGTACTTC. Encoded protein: CASSWTEYEQYF.

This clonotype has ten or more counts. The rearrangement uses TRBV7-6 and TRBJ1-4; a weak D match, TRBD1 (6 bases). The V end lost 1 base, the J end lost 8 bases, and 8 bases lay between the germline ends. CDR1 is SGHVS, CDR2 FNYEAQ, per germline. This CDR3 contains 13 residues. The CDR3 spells CASSLVRGEKLFF. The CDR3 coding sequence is TGTGCCAGCAGCTTAGTCAGGGGAGAAAAACTGTTTTTT.

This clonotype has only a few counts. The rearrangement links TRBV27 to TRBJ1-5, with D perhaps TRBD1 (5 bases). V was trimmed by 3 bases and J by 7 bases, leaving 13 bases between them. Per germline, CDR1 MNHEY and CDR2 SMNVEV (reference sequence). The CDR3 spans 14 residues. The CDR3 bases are TGTGCCAGCAGTTTGGGAGGGGCTAAGCAGCCCCAGCATTTT. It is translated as CASSLGGAKQPQHF.

For the CDR3, the DNA is TGCAGTGCTAGGGGTGACATTACAGCCTTCTTT. Translation gives CSARGDITAFF. The chain recombines TRBV20-1 with TRBJ1-1; D gene ambiguous. Germline V gene lookup returns CDR1 DFQATT and CDR2 SNEGSKA (reference sequence). The CDR3 sequence is 11 residues long. Trimming took off 3 bases at V and 14 bases at J, with 16 bases between the two ends.

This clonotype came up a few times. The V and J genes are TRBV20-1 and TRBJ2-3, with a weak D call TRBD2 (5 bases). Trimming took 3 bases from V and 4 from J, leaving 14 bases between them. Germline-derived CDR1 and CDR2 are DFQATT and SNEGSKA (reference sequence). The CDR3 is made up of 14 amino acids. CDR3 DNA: TGCAGTGCTAGGCCACCTAGCAACGCAGATACGCAGTATTTT. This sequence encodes CSARPPSNADTQYF.

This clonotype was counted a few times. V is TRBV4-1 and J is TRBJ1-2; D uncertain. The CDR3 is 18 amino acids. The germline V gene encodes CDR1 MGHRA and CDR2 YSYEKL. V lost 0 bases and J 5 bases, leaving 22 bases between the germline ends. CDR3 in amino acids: CASSQENSLQFRRYGYTF. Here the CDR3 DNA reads TGCGCCAGCAGCCAAGAAAACAGCCTCCAGTTTCGCCGTTATGGCTACACCTTC.

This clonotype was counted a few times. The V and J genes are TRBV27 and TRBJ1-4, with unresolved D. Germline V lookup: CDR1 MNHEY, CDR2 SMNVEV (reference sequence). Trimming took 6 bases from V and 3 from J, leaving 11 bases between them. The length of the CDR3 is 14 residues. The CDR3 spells CASRRGSSNEKLFF. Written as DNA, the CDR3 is TGTGCCAGCAGACGAGGGTCGTCTAATGAAAAACTGTTTTTT.

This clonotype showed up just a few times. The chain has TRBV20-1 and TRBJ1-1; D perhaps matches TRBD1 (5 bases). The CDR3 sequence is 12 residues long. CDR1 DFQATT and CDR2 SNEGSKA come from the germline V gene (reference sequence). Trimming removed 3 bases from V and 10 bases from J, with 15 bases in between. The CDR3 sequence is CSASPADSAAFF. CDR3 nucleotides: TGCAGTGCTAGCCCCGCCGACAGCGCAGCTTTCTTT.

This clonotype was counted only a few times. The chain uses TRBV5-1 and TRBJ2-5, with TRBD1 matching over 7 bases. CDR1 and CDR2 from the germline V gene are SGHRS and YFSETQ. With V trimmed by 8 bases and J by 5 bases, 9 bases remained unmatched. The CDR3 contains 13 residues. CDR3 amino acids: CASSQGNEETQYF. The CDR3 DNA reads TGCGCCAGTTCACAGGGGAACGAGGAGACCCAGTACTTC.

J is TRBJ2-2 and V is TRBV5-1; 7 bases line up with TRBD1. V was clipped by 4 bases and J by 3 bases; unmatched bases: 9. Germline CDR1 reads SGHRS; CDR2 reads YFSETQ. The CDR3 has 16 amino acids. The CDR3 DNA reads TGCGCCAGCAGCGCGACAGGGTTTGCGCACACCGGGGAGCTGTTTTTT. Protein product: CASSATGFAHTGELFF.

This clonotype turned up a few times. The CDR3 loop reads CASSPTGGFYGYTF. CDR3 DNA: TGTGCCAGCAGCCCGACAGGGGGTTTCTATGGCTACACCTTC. The genes are TRBV6-6 and TRBJ1-2; TRBD1 matches 9 bases. Germline assignment: CDR1 MNHNY and CDR2 SVGAGI (reference sequence). This CDR3 contains 14 residues. The ends lost 6 bases at V and 4 bases at J; junction bases unmatched: 6.

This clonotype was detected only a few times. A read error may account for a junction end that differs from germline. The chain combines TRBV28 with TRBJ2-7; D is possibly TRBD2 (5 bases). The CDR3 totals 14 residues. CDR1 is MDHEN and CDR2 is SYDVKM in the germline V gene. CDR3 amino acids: CASSFGDTGTSSNF. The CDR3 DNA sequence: TGTGCCAGCAGTTTCGGGGATACTGGTACGAGCAGTAACTTC.